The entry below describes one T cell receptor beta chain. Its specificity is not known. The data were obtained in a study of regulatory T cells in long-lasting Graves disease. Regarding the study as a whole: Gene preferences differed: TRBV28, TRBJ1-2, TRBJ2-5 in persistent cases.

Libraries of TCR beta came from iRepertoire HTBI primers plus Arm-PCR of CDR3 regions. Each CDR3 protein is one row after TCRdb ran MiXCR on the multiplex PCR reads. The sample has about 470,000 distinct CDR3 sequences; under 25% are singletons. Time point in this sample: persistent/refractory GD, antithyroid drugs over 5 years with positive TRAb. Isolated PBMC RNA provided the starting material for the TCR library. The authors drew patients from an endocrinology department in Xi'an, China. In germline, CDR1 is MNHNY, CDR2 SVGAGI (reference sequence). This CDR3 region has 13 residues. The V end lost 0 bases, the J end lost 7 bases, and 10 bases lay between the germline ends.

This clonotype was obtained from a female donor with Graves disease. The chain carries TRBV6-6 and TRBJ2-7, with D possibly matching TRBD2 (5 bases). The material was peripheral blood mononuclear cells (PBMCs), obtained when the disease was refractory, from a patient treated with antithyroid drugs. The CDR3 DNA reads TGTGCCAGCAGTTACTCGCCTACGGGGGAGCAGTACTTC. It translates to CASSYSPTGEQYF.